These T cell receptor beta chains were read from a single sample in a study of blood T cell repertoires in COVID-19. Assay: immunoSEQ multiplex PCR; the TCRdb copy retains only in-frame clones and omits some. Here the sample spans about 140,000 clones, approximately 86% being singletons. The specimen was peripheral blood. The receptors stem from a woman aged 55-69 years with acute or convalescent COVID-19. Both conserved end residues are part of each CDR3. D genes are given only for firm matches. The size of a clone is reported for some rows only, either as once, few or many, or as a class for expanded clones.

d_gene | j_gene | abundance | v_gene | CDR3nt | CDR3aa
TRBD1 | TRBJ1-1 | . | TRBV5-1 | TGCGCCAGCAGCCCCCGGACAGGGACTAACACTGAAGCTTTCTTT | CASSPRTGTNTEAFF
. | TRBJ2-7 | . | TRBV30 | TGTGCCTGGAGTGGGGCGTTCTCCTACGAGCAGTACTTC | CAWSGAFSYEQYF
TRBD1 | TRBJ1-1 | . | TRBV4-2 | TGTGCCAGCAGCCAAGGGGGACAGACTTCAAACACTGAAGCTTTCTTT | CASSQGGQTSNTEAFF
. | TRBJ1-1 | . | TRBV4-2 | TGTGCCAGCAGCCGGGAGGGGGTGAGCACTGAAGCTTTCTTT | CASSREGVSTEAFF
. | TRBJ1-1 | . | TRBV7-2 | TGTGCCAGCAGCTTAGTTGGGGGCCCCACTGAAGCTTTCTTT | CASSLVGGPTEAFF
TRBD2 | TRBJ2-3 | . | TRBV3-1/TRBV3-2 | TGTGCCAGCAGCCATCCGACTAGCGGCGGCACAGATACGCAGTATTTT | CASSHPTSGGTDTQYF
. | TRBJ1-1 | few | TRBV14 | TGTGCCAGCAGCCAAGACGCAGGGTACACTGAAGCTTTCTTT | CASSQDAGYTEAFF
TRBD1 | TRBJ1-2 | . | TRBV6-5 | TGTGCCAGCATGAGGGACAGACCCTATGGCTACACCTTC | CASMRDRPYGYTF
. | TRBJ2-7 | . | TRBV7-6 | TGTGCCAGCAGCAACGCCGGGACACTTAACTCCTACGAGCAGTACTTC | CASSNAGTLNSYEQYF
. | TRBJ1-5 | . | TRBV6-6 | TGTGCCAGCAGTTTGACAGGACACGATCAGCCCCAGCATTTT | CASSLTGHDQPQHF
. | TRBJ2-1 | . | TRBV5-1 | TGCGCCAGCAGCCTACAAGACCGGGACTCCCACAATGAGCAGTTCTTC | CASSLQDRDSHNEQFF
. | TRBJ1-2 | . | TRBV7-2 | TGTGCCAGCAGCTTCACCTTTGGGGGGTACTATGGCTACACCTTC | CASSFTFGGYYGYTF
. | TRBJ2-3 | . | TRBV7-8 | TGTGCCAGCAGCTTAGCGCAACGGGGATTCACAGATACGCAGTATTTT | CASSLAQRGFTDTQYF
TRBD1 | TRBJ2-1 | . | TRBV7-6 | TGTGCCAGCAGCCTAACATCGGGACAGGGGATGTATGAGCAGTTCTTC | CASSLTSGQGMYEQFF
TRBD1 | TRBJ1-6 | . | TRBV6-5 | TGTGCCAGCAGTACCCGGACAGGGCTCACCCTCCACTTT | CASSTRTGLTLHF
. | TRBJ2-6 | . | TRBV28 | TGTGCCAGCAGTTTATCGGTGGCTGGGGCCAACGTCCTGACTTTC | CASSLSVAGANVLTF
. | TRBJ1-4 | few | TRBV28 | TGTGCCAGCAGTATGGACAGCTTAAATGAAAAACTGTTTTTT | CASSMDSLNEKLFF
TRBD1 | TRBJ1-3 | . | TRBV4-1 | TGCGCCAGCAGCCAAGATTTGAACAGGGGGCGAAACACCATATATTTT | CASSQDLNRGRNTIYF
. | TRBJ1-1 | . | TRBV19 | TGTGCCAGCGCGTCGGACACTGAAGCTTTCTTT | CASASDTEAFF
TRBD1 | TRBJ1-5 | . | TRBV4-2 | TGTGCCAGCAGCCCTGGGACAGGGGGGCAGCCCCAGCATTTT | CASSPGTGGQPQHF
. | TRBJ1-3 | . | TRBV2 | TGTGCCAGCAGTGAAAGGGGCAGGCAGAGCTCTGGAAACACCATATATTTT | CASSERGRQSSGNTIYF
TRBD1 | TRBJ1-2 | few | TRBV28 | TGTGCCAGCACCGCTATCGCCCGGGACAGGGGGCGGGACTATGGCTACACCTTC | CASTAIARDRGRDYGYTF
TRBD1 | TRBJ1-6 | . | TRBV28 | TGTGCCAGCCGCCCGGACAGGGGGTCCGATTCACCCCTCCACTTT | CASRPDRGSDSPLHF
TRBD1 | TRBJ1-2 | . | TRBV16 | TGTGCCAGCAGCCCGGGACAGGGATGGTATGGCTACACCTTC | CASSPGQGWYGYTF
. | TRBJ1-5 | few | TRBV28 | TGTGCCAGCAGCCAGATAGGGGGGGACCATCAGCCCCAGCATTTT | CASSQIGGDHQPQHF
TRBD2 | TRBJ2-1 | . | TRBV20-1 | TGCAGTGCTAGTGACCGCGCTAGCGGGGATTACAATGAGCAGTTCTTC | CSASDRASGDYNEQFF